These 21 T cell receptor beta chains came from one sample sequenced in a study of Ad26.COV2.S vaccination and SARS-CoV-2 variants. Treatment specified: over 15 received Ad26.COV2.S at low or high dose, single or two shots; roughly five received placebo; per-sample allocation not given. Sampling occurred on day 63 after the first vaccine or placebo injection. Some clones are missing from TCRdb's copy, which holds only in-frame ones; the method was immunoSEQ multiplex PCR. The sample holds hundreds of thousands of clones, roughly 90% seen once. Sequences were derived from peripheral blood, sampled in a trial of Ad26.COV2.S vaccine versus placebo. These receptors were obtained from a person aged 18 to 59 who received the Ad26.COV2.S COVID-19 vaccine or a placebo.

The table lists this clone with a few counts. The chain uses TRBV6-5 and TRBJ2-2, with D possibly being TRBD1 (6 bases). V lost 7 bases and J lost 1, with 10 bases in between. Germline CDR1 MNHEY, CDR2 SVGAGI. The CDR3 sequence is 14 residues long. The CDR3 nucleotides are TGTGCCAGCACTCCGGGACAGAACACCGGGGAGCTGTTTTTT. Its protein is CASTPGQNTGELFF.

This rearrangement joins TRBV28 to TRBJ2-7; tentative D call: TRBD2 (6 bases). Germline V lookup: CDR1 MDHEN, CDR2 SYDVKM. V was cut by 2 bases and J by 12 bases, with 20 bases left in between. This CDR3 comprises 14 residues. The CDR3 spells CASSLGGAGRDPYF. The CDR3 DNA reads as TGTGCCAGCAGTTTAGGAGGGGCGGGTAGGGATCCGTACTTC.

V usage is TRBV5-6 and J usage is TRBJ2-7; 8 positions match TRBD2. The CDR3 contains 14 residues. J gave up 3 bases and V 1 base, and 3 bases lay outside the gene matches. The germline V gene encodes CDR1 SGHDT and CDR2 YYEEEE. In DNA, the CDR3 is TGTGCCAGCAGCTTGATAGCGGGGAGCTACGAGCAGTACTTC. It yields the protein CASSLIAGSYEQYF.

The chain uses TRBV28 and TRBJ2-7, with 7 nucleotides matching TRBD2. V shed 5 bases and J 4 bases; nucleotides not matched to a gene: 5. This CDR3 has 13 amino acids. Germline V gives CDR1 MDHEN, CDR2 SYDVKM. The CDR3 sequence: CASSGGEPYEQYF. DNA of the CDR3: TGTGCCAGCAGTGGGGGGGAACCATACGAGCAGTACTTC.

This chain joins TRBV15 and TRBJ2-7, with no clear D. V lost 1 base to trimming and J lost 4 bases, with 8 bases between them. Germline CDR1 and CDR2: LNHNV and YYDKDF (reference sequence). The CDR3 runs to 13 residues. The CDR3 bases are TGTGCCACCAGCAGAGGACAATTATACGAGCAGTACTTC. This translates into CATSRGQLYEQYF.

The chain recombines TRBV7-9 with TRBJ1-5; the match to TRBD1 covers 8 bases. Looked up from germline, CDR1 is SEHNR and CDR2 is FQNEAQ (reference sequence). This CDR3 region has 13 residues. V was clipped by 6 bases and J by 5 bases; unmatched bases: 3. The DNA of the CDR3 is TGTGCCAGCAGTCTACAGGGGGATCAGCCCCAGCATTTT. Translation: CASSLQGDQPQHF.

This chain links TRBV6-2 or TRBV6-3 with TRBJ2-5; TRBD1 matches 10 bases. The CDR3 is 16 residues long. Germline-derived CDR1 and CDR2 are MNHEY and SVGEGT. V was clipped by 2 bases and J by 6 bases; unmatched bases: 9. Here the CDR3 reads CASSYPPGQGRKTQYF. The CDR3 bases are TGTGCCAGCAGTTACCCCCCGGGACAGGGGCGTAAGACCCAGTACTTC.

The table lists this clone with a few counts. The V gene is TRBV7-9, the J gene TRBJ2-5; D possibly corresponds to TRBD2 (7 bases). The CDR3 length is 19 residues. The ends were cut back, 1 base at V and 3 bases at J, with 24 bases in the middle. Germline V gene lookup returns CDR1 SEHNR and CDR2 FQNEAQ (reference sequence). The DNA of the CDR3 is TGTGCCAGCAGCTTAGGGGGCTGGCGGGGGCCTCTCCGTGAAGAGACCCAGTACTTC. It is translated as CASSLGGWRGPLREETQYF.

This clone has only one observation. This chain links TRBV29-1 with TRBJ2-1; 12 nucleotides align to TRBD2. V lost 7 bases to trimming and J lost 9 bases; unmatched junction nucleotides: 10. CDR3 length: 14 amino acids. The germline V gene has CDR1 SQVTM and CDR2 ANQGSEA. In DNA, the CDR3 is TGCAGCGCTGACCCGGGACTAGCGGGCACTGAGCAGTTCTTC. It codes for CSADPGLAGTEQFF.

CDR3 in amino acids: CATRTEQGKAFF. The CDR3 region has the DNA TGTGCCACCAGAACCGAGCAGGGGAAAGCTTTCTTT. The rearrangement uses TRBV10-3 and TRBJ1-1, with D perhaps TRBD1 (6 bases). Trimming shortened V by 10 bases and J by 9 bases, and 18 bases separated the two germline ends. The CDR3 contains 12 residues. Germline-derived CDR1 and CDR2 are ENHRY and SYGVKD.

The chain joins TRBV19 to TRBJ2-7; D might be TRBD1 (5 bases). This CDR3 region has 15 residues. Per the germline V gene, CDR1 is LNHDA and CDR2 is SQIVND (reference sequence). V lost 3 bases and J 2 bases, leaving 14 bases between the germline ends. The CDR3 DNA sequence: TGTGCCAGTAGTATTGGGGCAGAACTACCCTACGAGCAGTACTTC. Translation: CASSIGAELPYEQYF.

The rearrangement uses TRBV7-9 and TRBJ2-2; D is unclear. Germline V gene sequence: CDR1 SEHNR, CDR2 FQNEAQ (reference sequence). Trimming shortened V by 1 base and J by 4 bases, and 16 bases separated the two germline ends. The CDR3 runs 17 residues. The CDR3 region has the DNA TGTGCCAGCAGCTTAGGAAATTTTGGAGCGCGCACCGGGGAGCTGTTTTTT. Translated, it gives CASSLGNFGARTGELFF. The entire variable domain, with the rest obtained from reference TRBV7-9 and TRBJ2-2, is as follows: DTGVSQNPRHKITKRGQNVTFRCDPISEHNRLYWYRQTLGQGPEFLTYFQNEAQLEKSRLLSDRFSAERPKGSFSTLEIQRTEQGDSAMYLCASSLGNFGARTGELFFGEGSRLTVL.

The rearrangement links TRBV9 to TRBJ2-7; 7 bases are a match to TRBD1. V was pared by 3 bases and J by 3 bases, with 9 bases of the junction left unmatched. Germline assignment: CDR1 SGDLS and CDR2 YYNGEE. The CDR3 sequence is 15 residues long. CDR3 sequence: CASSEGTDAFYEQYF. Written as DNA, the CDR3 is TGTGCCAGCAGCGAGGGGACAGACGCTTTCTACGAGCAGTACTTC.

This chain uses TRBV7-9 with TRBJ2-7, with D possibly TRBD2 on 5 matching bases. Germline CDR1 SEHNR, CDR2 FQNEAQ (reference sequence). The V gene lost 3 bases and the J gene lost 8 bases, with 17 bases spanning the gap. The CDR3 sequence is 14 residues long. In DNA, the CDR3 is TGTGCCAGCAGCTTCGCTGGACTGTCTACGCAGCAGTACTTC. As protein: CASSFAGLSTQQYF. The variable domain in full, completed from reference TRBV7-9 and TRBJ2-7, reads DTGVSQNPRHKITKRGQNVTFRCDPISEHNRLYWYRQTLGQGPEFLTYFQNEAQLEKSRLLSDRFSAERPKGSFSTLEIQRTEQGDSAMYLCASSFAGLSTQQYFGPGTRLTVT.

This clone occurred once. V is TRBV29-1 and J is TRBJ2-1, with 7 bases that match TRBD1. Germline CDR1 SQVTM, CDR2 ANQGSEA. With 4 bases clipped from V and 7 bases from J, the junction kept 7 bases outside the gene matches. This CDR3 has 13 amino acids. CDR3 DNA sequence: TGCAGCGTTGGAGGGACAGAGGGGAATGAGCAGTTCTTC. It codes for CSVGGTEGNEQFF.

The chain uses TRBV28 and TRBJ1-4; tentative D call: TRBD1 (6 bases). The germline V and J ends were trimmed by 5 bases and 8 bases, with 15 bases remaining between them. Looked up from germline, CDR1 is MDHEN and CDR2 is SYDVKM. The CDR3 has 14 residues. CDR3 sequence: CASSISGAGEKLFF. In DNA form, the CDR3 reads TGTGCCAGCAGTATTTCAGGGGCCGGAGAAAAACTGTTTTTT.

The rearrangement joins TRBV6-5 to TRBJ1-2, with D uncertain. V was trimmed by 10 bases and J by 5 bases, leaving 11 bases between them. Per germline, CDR1 MNHEY and CDR2 SVGAGI. There are 11 residues in the CDR3. The CDR3 is CAIEPQYGYTF. The DNA for the CDR3 is TGTGCCATCGAGCCCCAATATGGCTACACCTTC.

The V gene is TRBV30, the J gene TRBJ2-2, with TRBD2 matching over 9 bases. CDR3 length equals 16 residues. V lost 0 bases, J lost 4 bases, and 6 bases stayed unmatched. In germline, CDR1 is GTSNPN, CDR2 SVGIG (reference sequence). The CDR3 region is CAWSVLAGVRTGELFF. The CDR3 nucleotides are TGTGCCTGGAGTGTATTAGCGGGAGTTCGCACCGGGGAGCTGTTTTTT.

The chain recombines TRBV7-9 with TRBJ1-2, with 10 positions matching TRBD1. This CDR3 is built from 17 residues. V was pared by 5 bases and J by 9 bases, with 18 bases of the junction left unmatched. Germline loops: CDR1 SEHNR, CDR2 FQNEAQ (reference sequence). CDR3 coding DNA: TGTGCCAGCAGCCCCCGACCCGGGACAGGGGATGGCAGGAGCTACACCTTC. It codes for CASSPRPGTGDGRSYTF.

The V call is TRBV6-6, the J call TRBJ1-1, with D possibly matching TRBD1 (6 bases). Germline V gene sequence: CDR1 MNHNY, CDR2 SVGAGI (reference sequence). This CDR3 has 12 residues. V was cut by 7 bases and J by 4 bases, with 10 bases left in between. CDR3 residues: CASNREATEAFF. The CDR3 DNA is TGTGCCAGCAACAGGGAGGCCACTGAAGCTTTCTTT.

The gene calls are TRBV11-2 and TRBJ1-6; D may be TRBD1 (5 bases). This CDR3 has 14 amino acids. Germline CDR1 is SGHAT and CDR2 is FQNNGV. The V end lost 5 bases, the J end lost 7 bases, and 12 bases lay between the germline ends. The CDR3 sequence is CASSPSGGNSPLHF. CDR3 bases: TGTGCCAGCAGCCCAAGCGGGGGGAATTCACCCCTCCACTTT.